The 15 T cell receptor beta chains below all came from one sample that was sequenced in a study of cytomegalovirus exposure and HLA in healthy donors. Primers included in the PCR were 60 Vbeta and 13 Jbeta primers. Clones were sequenced by immunoSEQ multiplex PCR, and TCRdb holds only the in-frame ones, with some missing. The sample holds 170,000 or so clones; more than 65% are singletons and the top ten take around 6.6%. Sequenced sample: PBMCs. Every receptor here comes from a man aged 50-59 years in good health and CMV-seropositive.

The sample holds one count of this clone. This sequence joins TRBV5-1 and TRBJ2-1, with D possibly being TRBD1 (6 bases). Germline V lookup: CDR1 SGHRS, CDR2 YFSETQ. Trimming removed 5 bases from V and 0 bases from J, with 18 bases in between. There are 17 residues in the CDR3. CDR3 protein: CASSPRIQGNSYNEQFF. The CDR3 DNA reads TGCGCCAGCAGTCCTCGCATACAGGGTAACTCCTACAATGAGCAGTTCTTC.

The chain combines TRBV7-9 with TRBJ2-5, with 8 bases lining up with TRBD1. Germline CDR1 SEHNR, CDR2 FQNEAQ (reference sequence). The CDR3 is 18 residues long. Trimming took 5 bases from V and 2 from J; bases not matched to a gene: 16. The CDR3 region has the DNA TGTGCCAGCAGCCTCAGGGGATCGCGGACAGGGCAACAAGAGACCCAGTACTTC. It codes for CASSLRGSRTGQQETQYF.

V usage is TRBV2 and J usage is TRBJ2-1; perhaps TRBD2 as D (6 bases). Trimming took 8 bases from V and 0 from J, leaving 14 bases between them. Germline values: CDR1 SNHLY, CDR2 FYNNEI. The CDR3 spans 15 residues. This chain's CDR3 is CASRGGAISYNEQFF. The CDR3 coding sequence is TGTGCCAGCCGAGGAGGGGCTATCTCCTACAATGAGCAGTTCTTC.

This chain links TRBV5-1 with TRBJ1-5; the match to TRBD1 covers 8 bases. V lost 2 bases, J lost 6 bases, and 7 bases stayed unmatched. The V gene's germline CDR1 is SGHRS and CDR2 YFSETQ. This CDR3 is 15 amino acids long. The CDR3 DNA follows: TGCGCCAGCAGCTTAGGACAGGGAATGGGTCAGCCCCAGCATTTT. This gives the protein CASSLGQGMGQPQHF. Combining the CDR3 with reference TRBV5-1 and TRBJ1-5 gives the whole variable domain KAGVTQTPRYLIKTRGQQVTLSCSPISGHRSVSWYQQTPGQGLQFLFEYFSETQRNKGNFPGRFSGRQFSNSRSEMNVSTLELGDSALYLCASSLGQGMGQPQHFGDGTRLSIL.

V usage is TRBV4-1 and J usage is TRBJ2-1, with TRBD2 matching over 9 bases. Germline CDR1 is MGHRA and CDR2 is YSYEKL. This CDR3 comprises 15 residues. Germline trimming cut 4 bases from V and 10 bases from J; bases unmatched to any gene: 11. The CDR3 here is CASSPPSGGPGEQFF. The CDR3 DNA reads TGCGCCAGCAGCCCCCCCAGCGGGGGGCCAGGCGAGCAGTTCTTC.

This chain uses TRBV29-1 with TRBJ1-2, with D tentatively TRBD1 (5 bases). CDR1 is SQVTM and CDR2 is ANQGSEA in the germline V gene. The CDR3 is made up of 14 amino acids. The V end lost 1 base, the J end lost 7 bases, and 16 bases lay between the germline ends. CDR3 in amino acids: CSVEVGAVGSGYTF. CDR3 bases: TGCAGCGTTGAAGTAGGGGCAGTGGGTTCTGGCTACACCTTC.

The chain links TRBV18 to TRBJ2-1; weak D call: TRBD2 (6 bases). With 5 bases removed from V and 8 bases from J, the gap between germline ends came to 16 bases. CDR3 length equals 14 residues. The germline V gene encodes CDR1 KGHSH and CDR2 LQKENI. The CDR3 DNA is TGTGCCAGCTCATTCGAGACTAGATCTTATGAGCAGTTCTTC. Residues: CASSFETRSYEQFF.

This rearrangement joins TRBV6-6 to TRBJ2-7; the D gene is possibly TRBD1 (6 bases). V was cut by 0 bases and J by 0 bases, with 12 bases left in between. CDR1 MNHNY and CDR2 SVGAGI come from the germline V gene (reference sequence). The CDR3 runs to 16 residues. Here the CDR3 DNA reads TGTGCCAGCAGTTACTCGCCGCTGGACAGCTCCTACGAGCAGTACGTC. It is translated as CASSYSPLDSSYEQYV.

This chain connects TRBV10-3 to TRBJ1-2, with D maybe TRBD1 (5 bases). V was pared by 3 bases and J by 6 bases, with 14 bases between. The CDR3 spans 14 residues. Germline V CDR1 and CDR2: ENHRY, SYGVKD. This CDR3 reads CAISDDGAGHGYTF. CDR3 coding DNA: TGTGCCATCAGTGACGACGGGGCGGGGCATGGCTACACCTTC.

V usage is TRBV6-5 and J usage is TRBJ1-6; a possible D gene is TRBD1 (5 bases). The ends were cut back, 4 bases at V and 5 bases at J, with 12 bases in the middle. Germline V gives CDR1 MNHEY, CDR2 SVGAGI. The CDR3 consists of 15 residues. The CDR3 DNA sequence: TGTGCCAGCAGTTTTCAGGGTAGAGATAATTCACCCCTCCACTTT. Protein product: CASSFQGRDNSPLHF.

V is TRBV7-2 and J is TRBJ2-7; perhaps TRBD2 as D (6 bases). The CDR3 covers 15 residues. Looked up from germline, CDR1 is SGHTA and CDR2 is FQGNSA. The V and J ends lost 1 base and 0 bases respectively, with 10 bases between them. The chain's CDR3 is CASSLVGGSSYEQYF. Here the CDR3 DNA reads TGTGCCAGCAGCTTAGTCGGAGGGAGCTCCTACGAGCAGTACTTC.

CDR3 residues: CASSAHPGLAVSGEQFF. As DNA, the CDR3 is TGTGCCAGCAGTGCCCACCCGGGCCTAGCGGTCAGTGGTGAGCAGTTCTTC. This rearrangement joins TRBV25-1 to TRBJ2-1; 7 bases are a match to TRBD2. Trimming cost V 4 bases and J 9 bases; bases outside gene matches: 18. Germline loops: CDR1 MGHDK, CDR2 SYGVNS. This CDR3 is built from 17 residues.

The chain joins TRBV7-8 to TRBJ1-2; D ambiguous. Germline loops: CDR1 SGHVS, CDR2 FQNEAQ. This CDR3 comprises 14 residues. The V end was cut by 0 bases, the J end by 1 base, with 6 bases between. CDR3 nucleotides: TGTGCCAGCAGCTTAGCTGGCAGTAACTATGGCTACACCTTC. Translating gives CASSLAGSNYGYTF.

The V gene is TRBV19, the J gene TRBJ2-1, with TRBD2 matching 16 bases. The germline gives CDR1 LNHDA, CDR2 SQIVND (reference sequence). The trim removed 4 bases at V and 6 bases at J, leaving 3 bases unmatched. CDR3 length equals 16 residues. The CDR3 region is CASSTGTSGRANEQFF. The DNA of the CDR3 is TGTGCCAGTAGTACCGGGACTAGCGGGAGGGCCAATGAGCAGTTCTTC.

The chain uses TRBV4-1 and TRBJ2-7; a weak D match, TRBD2 (5 bases). The CDR3 extends over 19 amino acids. Between the trimmed V and J ends, which lost 0 bases and 6 bases, there was a span of 27 bases. CDR1 is MGHRA and CDR2 is YSYEKL in the germline V gene. CDR3 in DNA: TGCGCCAGCAGCCAAGAGGTGGCAAGTTTGCAGTCTTTTACTAGCGAGCAGTACTTC. As protein: CASSQEVASLQSFTSEQYF.